This entry concerns a single T cell receptor beta chain. This sample was taken from a study of technical replicates of blood from a few donors. The CDR3 has 15 residues. Per the germline V gene, CDR1 is MNHEY and CDR2 is SVGAGI. V trimming: 7 bases; J trimming: 8 bases; junction bases outside the gene matches: 14. Method: immunoSEQ multiplex PCR; TCRdb's copy keeps in-frame clones and lacks some. Among 25,000 to 40,000 clones listed, approximately 94% were seen once. The source of this sequence is a human donor in good health. Some clones in this sample may be carry-over from other donors' samples. This chain links TRBV6-5 with TRBJ2-1; 7 bases map to TRBD2. The sequencing sample was made of PBMCs. The CDR3: CASKRDYVNDDEQFF. The DNA of the CDR3 is TGTGCCAGCAAAAGGGACTACGTTAATGATGATGAGCAGTTCTTC.